This T cell receptor beta chain was sequenced during a study of cytomegalovirus exposure and HLA in healthy donors (dated by TCRdb to 2017 to 2019). Describing the broader study: An earlier analysis of approximately 590 of the donors reported 276 Gb of sequence data and roughly 100 million unique TCR beta sequences from some 180 million T cells. The study used immunosequencing to profile the T cell repertoires of 666 subjects and linked those repertoires to cytomegalovirus serostatus. Typing coverage varied by locus: about 629-630 donors for A, B, C, DRB1 and DQB1; some 520 for DQA1; around 610 for DPA1; 450 to 480 for DPB1. Class I and class II HLA loci were covered by the typing at four-digit resolution. A later analysis re-examined previously published TCR beta repertoires from about 700 donors and added high-resolution HLA genotyping to investigate patterns of TCR occurrence. Four or five DR-DQ haplotypes were handled as single units for association and clustering because linkage in the cohort was strong. Across approximately 420 genotyped donors of the cohort, an average of approximately 240,000 unique TCR beta nucleotide sequences per donor were sequenced, and around 19% of those sequences were non-productive. The later analysis used no new phenotypic data to find candidate immune exposures, relying instead on TCR beta sequences and their occurrence across donors. A later genetic analysis used genome-wide SNP genotypes for 398 of the 666 donors, treating that subset as a discovery cohort. The study combined high-throughput TCR immunosequencing, statistical association of individual TCRs with disease status, and machine learning to predict cytomegalovirus infection status. In an earlier analysis of 587 of the donors, high-throughput TCR beta sequencing was used to judge whether each TCR beta V gene segment behaved as functional or pseudogenic. The aim of the study was to test whether cataloging public T cell receptors could identify signatures of past pathogen exposure. Of the 300 to 450 genotyped donors, about 80% fell in the genetic ancestry cluster associated with self-reported Caucasian donors. Every repertoire in the discovery cohort had been generated on one and the same sequencing platform. Besides the first cohort of hundreds of subjects, a separate validation cohort made up of over a hundred different subjects was used. Donor age, sex, ethnicity and CMV serostatus were compiled alongside the repertoire data. An early release covering 550 to 650 HLA-typed donors comprised approximately 300 gigabases of sequencing data and tens of millions of unique TCR sequences. What the work shows at the level of the full study, not this receptor alone: In a later analysis, TCR association rates were found to vary across HLA loci, with the most associated TCRs seen for DRB1 alleles and the fewest for HLA-C alleles. A later analysis associated 16,951 TCR beta sequences with specific HLA alleles at a false discovery rate of 0.05. Broadly in line with IMGT annotations, most TCR beta V segments showed up in productive rearrangements about 87% or about 30% of the time in an earlier analysis of several hundred of the donors. When HLA alleles, especially DR and DQ, strongly co-occurred, TCR associations were difficult to assign to individual alleles. The classifier was reported to diagnose cytomegalovirus status with high specificity and sensitivity in both the original cohort and the validation cohort. HLA typing was unavailable for some donors at each locus, so association tests used only the typed subset. In a later analysis, most CMV-associated TCR beta chains were found to appear HLA-restricted, with HLA associations seemingly driven largely by CMV exposure. The earlier analysis of about 600 of the donors excluded some 16 rarely observed V segments, including chromosome 9 orphons, because counts were too low. The study gave a list of 150 to 200 TCR beta chains associated with cytomegalovirus. Immune exposure information for the cohort was limited to CMV serostatus. V-gene and J-gene trimming of TCR beta chains was associated with a missense DCLRE1C variant in a later genetic analysis, and the association was replicated in an independent cohort. According to the authors, the approach could potentially be generalized to other disease states and immunological phenotypes. A later genetic analysis reported fewer N-insertions in productive TCRs among donors in an Asian-associated ancestry cluster than the 666-donor mean. A later analysis reported that several top co-occurrence clusters appeared linked to parvovirus B19, influenza, CMV and Epstein-Barr virus. Roughly uniform sequencing depth across donors was assumed in presence/absence analyses, although this assumption may not hold. A further reported finding was that TCR beta sequences accurately predicted the HLA-A and HLA-B alleles for most subjects in the first cohort. Linkage disequilibrium might explain the correlated functional status among segregating V segments, but an unknown experimental factor could not be excluded. Across donors, most TCR sequences were observed very rarely, whereas some public TCRs were present in many individuals. In vitro tests confirmed that three of the cytomegalovirus-associated TCR beta chains recognize cytomegalovirus antigens. A cluster of highly shared sequence variants was judged likely to be a technical artifact of the sequencing pipeline. Compared with equally common non-associated chains, HLA-associated TCR beta chains in a later analysis were more clonally expanded and had lower generation probabilities. Only TCR beta chains were sequenced in this cohort, and the absence of alpha or paired-chain data limited detectable features.

On this clone itself: No antigen is known for it. No clone much larger than this one lies a single base away; base qualities are absent.

The cohort was made up of hundreds of healthy bone marrow donors. At the time of sampling, every cohort member was nominally healthy, though immune exposures that went unrecorded were likely present. The donor was CMV seropositive and belonged to the group of around 300 seropositive cohort members. A peripheral blood sample was collected from each donor, and TCR beta sequencing was performed on peripheral blood mononuclear cells. The Qiagen DNeasy Blood Extraction Kit was used to extract genomic DNA from the blood cell samples. Library generation was performed with the immunoSEQ multiplex PCR assay. For the multiplex PCR, a mixture combining 60 forward primers for TCR Vbeta segments and 13 reverse primers for TCR Jbeta segments was used. The CDR3 region of rearranged TCR beta genes was amplified from genomic DNA by a multiplex PCR assay. Amplified TCR beta libraries were sequenced as 87-base-pair reads on the Illumina HiSeq System. Concerning the study's data processing: In a later analysis, roughly 80 million unique TCR beta chains were counted across the 650 to 700 repertoires, and approximately 9.9 million of these chains were shared by at least two donors. Raw reads were error-corrected and collapsed into unique sequences by a nearest-neighbor algorithm in which closely related sequences were merged to remove PCR and sequencing errors. V, D and J gene segments were assigned by aligning CDR3 sequences to IMGT reference sequences. Each retained sequence needed at least a six-nucleotide match to both a V gene segment and a J gene segment. A rearrangement was called productive if the CDR3 had no stop codons and remained in frame with V and J, and every other rearrangement was called non-productive. CDR3 was defined by IMGT convention, running from the second conserved V-encoded cysteine to the conserved J-encoded phenylalanine. Sequences without an unambiguous match to a single V gene segment were excluded from the earlier analysis of 450 to 750 of the donors. An earlier analysis of several hundred of the donors called V segments functional above 56.7% productive rearrangements and segregating when the between-donor standard deviation exceeded 5%. To diagnose cytomegalovirus status from the catalog of TCR beta chain sequences, a statistical classification framework was built. In a later analysis, TCR nucleotide sequences were compared against IMGT/GENE-DB human TR gene sequences so that V and J genes could be assigned. Using the TCRdist pipeline, a later analysis assigned CDR3 sequences along with most-parsimonious VDJ recombination scenarios. In a later analysis, every TCR beta chain was defined by the combination of its CDR3 amino acid sequence and its V-gene family, and reads without a unique V-gene family were dropped. A later analysis removed roughly 590 highly shared, low-generation-probability nucleotide sequences to deal with suspected cross-contamination and a sequencing artifact. A later analysis calculated a clonal expansion index for each public chain from normalized within-repertoire ranks of inferred template counts. A later analysis computed generation probabilities with a VDJ recombination model fitted to out-of-frame rearrangements, and checked the results against IGoR. In a later analysis, hypergeometric tests were used to score TCR-TCR, TCR-HLA and TCR-CMV co-occurrence, with a repertoire-size bias correction applied to TCR pairs. In a later analysis, false discovery rates were estimated by permuting HLA or CMV assignments 20 times. In a later analysis, co-occurring TCRs were grouped using DBSCAN, and TCRdist sequence similarity was added for clustering within HLA-allele-positive subsets. Co-occurrence clustering excluded repertoires with fewer than 30,000 or more than 120,000 public chains, plus five with anomalous nucleotide sharing. TCRdb obtained this table from immuneACCESS and retained in-frame rearrangements with V and J assigned. These tables miss some clones; where compared with another copy, unresolved V genes account for less than half of the shortfall, and the remainder is unexplained. Clonal size and the V and J genes are those of that table, whereas D and trimming came from the DNA. The sample data list approximately 100,000 clones, and around three quarters of these were observed just once. The ten largest make up about 2.8% of the sample.

This sequence was found in a man between 45 and 60 years old in good health and CMV-seropositive. Sample: PBMCs.

The CDR3 has the sequence CASSFGLAGDCTDTQYF. The base sequence is TGTGCCAGCAGCTTTGGACTAGCGGGCGACTGCACAGATACGCAGTATTTT. The rearranged chain carries TRBV7-2 and TRBJ2-3; TRBD2 agrees with 11 junctional bases. CDR1 SGHTA and CDR2 FQGNSA are derived from the germline V gene. There are 17 amino acids in the CDR3, from cysteine to phenylalanine inclusive. Only the CDR3 part of the read is kept: 51 bases, read in frame from the first base. Unmatched junction bases come to 6, with V trimmed by 3 bases and J by 1 base.